Listed below are T cell receptor beta chains from one sample, sequenced in a study of T cell changes during pregnancy in multiple sclerosis. The assay was immunoSEQ multiplex PCR, and TCRdb's table has in-frame clones only and misses some. The sample lists some 77,000 clones; more than 85% were seen once. The sample here was peripheral blood, taken after pregnancy. All receptors derive from a female donor in good health, enrolled as a control in a pregnancy study. Each CDR3 is given with its conserved first and last residue. A D gene is named only where the DNA matches it firmly. A row's size may be missing; if present it is once, few, many or a size class.

>TRBJ1-2|TRBV19|.|14|.
TGTGCCAGTAGTCCGACTCTGACTAACTATGGCTACACCTTC
CASSPTLTNYGYTF
>TRBJ2-3|TRBV28|.|13|.
TGTGCCAGTTCCGGGACTCCGAGAGATACGCAGTATTTT
CASSGTPRDTQYF
>TRBJ1-1|TRBV30|TRBD1|12|few
TGTGCCTGGAGCGCCAGGGGGGCTGAAGCTTTCTTT
CAWSARGAEAFF
>TRBJ2-2|TRBV7-7|.|13|.
TGTGCTAGCACAGAATTCAACACCGGGGAGCTGTTTTTT
CASTEFNTGELFF
>TRBJ2-2|TRBV7-2|.|14|.
TGTGCCAGCCGCCCCCAGATGAACACCGGGGAGCTGTTTTTT
CASRPQMNTGELFF
>TRBJ1-5|TRBV5-6|.|16|.
TGTGCCAGCAGCGTCAGGCGGACACCGAACAATCAGCCCCAGCATTTT
CASSVRRTPNNQPQHF
>TRBJ2-1|TRBV4-1|.|16|.
TGCGCCAGCAGCCAAGAACAGGCGGACCTCTACAATGAGCAGTTCTTC
CASSQEQADLYNEQFF
>TRBJ2-5|TRBV5-1|TRBD2|13|.
TGCGCCAGCAGACCGGCGGGGGATGAGACCCAGTACTTC
CASRPAGDETQYF
>TRBJ1-1|TRBV19|.|13|once
TGTGCCAGTAGTTGGGACTTAATCGCTGAAGCTTTCTTT
CASSWDLIAEAFF
>TRBJ1-2|TRBV5-4|TRBD1|14|.
TGTGCCAGCAGAATTTGGGACAGGGACTATGGCTACACCTTC
CASRIWDRDYGYTF
>TRBJ2-7|TRBV4-1|TRBD1|15|.
TGCGCCAGCAGCCCTACGGACAGGGGGGACTACGAGCAGTACTTC
CASSPTDRGDYEQYF
>TRBJ2-7|TRBV28|TRBD2|13|few
TGTGCCAGCAGAGTAGCGGGAGGGGGAGAGGCGTACTTC
CASRVAGGGEAYF
>TRBJ1-2|TRBV27|TRBD1|14|.
TGTGCCAGCAGTTCGGACAGGCTCCACTATGGCTACACCTTC
CASSSDRLHYGYTF